These T cell receptor beta chains were read from a single sample in a study of cytotoxic CD8 clonotypes in ibrutinib-treated CLL. Measured with immunoSEQ multiplex PCR; TCRdb has only the in-frame clones, and not every one. The sample gives 30,000 to 40,000 clones, over 55% of which show up once; roughly a sixth is in the top ten. The sample in question was PBMCs, obtained at disease progression, from a patient treated with ibrutinib. The source is a human donor with chronic lymphocytic leukemia. CDR3s include the opening cysteine and the closing phenylalanine or tryptophan. D genes are given only for firm matches. Size is stated for part of the rows, as once, few or many counts, or as a class when the clone is expanded.

TRBJ1-3 NA NA TRBV6-5 TGTGCCAGCAGTTACGGGGGTACTGGAAACACCATATATTTT CASSYGGTGNTIYF
TRBJ2-6 NA NA TRBV7-9 TGTGCCAGCAGCGCAGTTACCCGGCGTTCTGGGGCCAACGTCCTGACTTTC CASSAVTRRSGANVLTF
TRBJ2-7 NA many TRBV5-1 TGCGCCAGCAGCTACCAACAGGGCTCCCTCGACGAGCAGTACTTC CASSYQQGSLDEQYF
TRBJ1-1 NA NA TRBV4-1 TGCGCCAGCAGCCAACGGGGGCTGAACACTGAAGCTTTCTTT CASSQRGLNTEAFF
TRBJ2-3 NA NA TRBV27 TGTGCCAGCCGGGGTATCGACACAGATACGCAGTATTTT CASRGIDTDTQYF
TRBJ1-2 TRBD1 once TRBV14 TGTGCCAGCAGCCCCCTCCGGACAGGGAACTATGGCTACACCTTC CASSPLRTGNYGYTF
TRBJ1-1 NA few TRBV19 TGTGCCAGTGGGTACACTGAAGCTTTCTTT CASGYTEAFF
TRBJ2-7 TRBD2 NA TRBV4-2 TGTGCCAGCAGCCTCAGAGCGGGGGGGGAGACCTACGAGCAGTACTTC CASSLRAGGETYEQYF
TRBJ2-1 TRBD2 NA TRBV6-5 TGTGCCAGCAGTTACTCGGGGGGGTCCTACAATGAGCAGTTCTTC CASSYSGGSYNEQFF
TRBJ1-1 NA NA TRBV7-8 TGTGCCAGCAGCCTACGACAGGCGTCTAACACTGAAGCTTTCTTT CASSLRQASNTEAFF
TRBJ2-7 TRBD1 NA TRBV2 TGTGCCAGCAGGAACCAGGGGGCGTACTACGAGCAGTACTTC CASRNQGAYYEQYF
TRBJ1-3 TRBD1 NA TRBV25-1 TGTGCCAGCAGTGGGACAGGGGAGGTAAACACCATATATTTT CASSGTGEVNTIYF
TRBJ1-5 TRBD1 NA TRBV10-3 TGTGCCATCAGTGAGTCGGGACAGAACAATCAGCCCCAGCATTTT CAISESGQNNQPQHF
TRBJ2-7 NA NA TRBV25-1 TGTGCCAGTTCGGGGTACTACGAGCAGTACTTC CASSGYYEQYF
TRBJ2-7 NA few TRBV7-6 TGTGCCAGCAGCGCCGGGACTTTCTCCTACGAGCAGTACTTC CASSAGTFSYEQYF
TRBJ1-5 TRBD1 NA TRBV5-8 TGTGCCAGCAGCCAGGGACAGTGGAGTCAGCCCCAGCATTTT CASSQGQWSQPQHF
TRBJ2-2 NA NA TRBV6-1 TGTGCCAGCAGTCGTACCACCGGGGAGCTGTTTTTT CASSRTTGELFF
TRBJ2-3 NA NA TRBV2 TGTGCCAGCATGGGGCGAACTAGCACAGATACGCAGTATTTT CASMGRTSTDTQYF
TRBJ2-5 NA NA TRBV6-1 TGTGCCACTGGGGACGGCGGAGCGTGGGCCCAGTACTTC CATGDGGAWAQYF
TRBJ1-6 NA few TRBV6-1 TGTGCCAGCAGTGAACTAGGCAGCGGGTATTCACCCCTCCACTTT CASSELGSGYSPLHF
TRBJ1-4 TRBD1 NA TRBV2 TGTGCCAGCAGTTCCCGGACAGGGGGCGAAAAACTGTTTTTT CASSSRTGGEKLFF
TRBJ2-5 NA few TRBV19 TGTGCCAGTAGTATCGGGGCAGGGCTGGGGGAGACCCAGTACTTC CASSIGAGLGETQYF
TRBJ1-1 NA NA TRBV6-5 TGTGCCAGCAGTTACTCTCCGATCATGAACACTGAAGCTTTCTTT CASSYSPIMNTEAFF
TRBJ1-2 NA NA TRBV21-1 TGTGCCAGCAGCACCGGGACAGACTATGGCTACACCTTC CASSTGTDYGYTF